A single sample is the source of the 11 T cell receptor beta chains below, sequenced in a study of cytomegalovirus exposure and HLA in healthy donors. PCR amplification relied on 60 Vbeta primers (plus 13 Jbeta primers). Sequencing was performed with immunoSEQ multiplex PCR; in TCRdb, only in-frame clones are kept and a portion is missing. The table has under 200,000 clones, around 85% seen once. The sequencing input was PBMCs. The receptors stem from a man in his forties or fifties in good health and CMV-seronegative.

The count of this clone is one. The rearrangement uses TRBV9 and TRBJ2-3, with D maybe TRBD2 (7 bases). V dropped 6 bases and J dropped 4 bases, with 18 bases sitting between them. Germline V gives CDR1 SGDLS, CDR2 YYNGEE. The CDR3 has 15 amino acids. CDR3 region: CASTPRGGGADTQYF. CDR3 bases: TGTGCCAGCACCCCAAGAGGGGGGGGTGCAGATACGCAGTATTTT.

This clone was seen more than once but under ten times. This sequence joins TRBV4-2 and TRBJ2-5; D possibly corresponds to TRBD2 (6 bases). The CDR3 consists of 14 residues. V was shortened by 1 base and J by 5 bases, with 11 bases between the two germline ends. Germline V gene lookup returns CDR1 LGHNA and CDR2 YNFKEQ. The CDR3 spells CASSQGGVGETQYF. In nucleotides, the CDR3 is TGTGCCAGCAGCCAAGGCGGGGTGGGCGAGACCCAGTACTTC.

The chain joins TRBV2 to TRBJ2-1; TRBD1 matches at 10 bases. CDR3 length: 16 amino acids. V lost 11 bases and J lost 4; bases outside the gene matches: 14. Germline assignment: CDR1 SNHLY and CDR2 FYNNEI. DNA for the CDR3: TGTGCCGGAGAGAAGGGACAGGGGATTCAGTACAATGAGCAGTTCTTC. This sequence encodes CAGEKGQGIQYNEQFF.

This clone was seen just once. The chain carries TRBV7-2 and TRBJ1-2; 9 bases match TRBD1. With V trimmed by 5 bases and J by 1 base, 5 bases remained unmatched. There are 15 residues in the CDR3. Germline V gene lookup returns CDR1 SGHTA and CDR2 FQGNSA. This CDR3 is CASSRTGQGNYGYTF. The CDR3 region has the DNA TGTGCCAGCAGCCGAACGGGACAGGGTAACTATGGCTACACCTTC.

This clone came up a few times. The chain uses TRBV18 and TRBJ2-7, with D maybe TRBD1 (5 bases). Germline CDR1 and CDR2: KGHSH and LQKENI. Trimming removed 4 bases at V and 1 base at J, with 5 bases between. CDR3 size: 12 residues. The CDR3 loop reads CASSQGSYEQYF. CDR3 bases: TGTGCCAGCTCACAGGGGTCCTACGAGCAGTACTTC.

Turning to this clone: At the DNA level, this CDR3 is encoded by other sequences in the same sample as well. CDR3 loop: CASSQDAGRVGFEQYF. The CDR3 DNA reads TGCGCCAGCAGCCAAGATGCGGGAAGAGTGGGGTTCGAGCAGTACTTC. This sequence joins TRBV4-3 and TRBJ2-7; tentatively, D is TRBD2 (6 bases). Germline V CDR1 and CDR2: LGHNA, YSLEER. V was trimmed by 0 bases and J by 6 bases, leaving 18 bases between them. This CDR3 is built from 16 residues.

CDR3 amino acids: CASEPGGATDTQYF. The CDR3 coding sequence is TGTGCCAGCGAGCCCGGGGGGGCCACAGATACGCAGTATTTT. The chain carries TRBV15 and TRBJ2-3; 8 bases line up with TRBD2. Germline V CDR1 and CDR2: LNHNV, YYDKDF (reference sequence). The CDR3 covers 14 residues. After removal of 10 bases from V and 2 bases from J, the junction contained 8 bases not matched to a gene.

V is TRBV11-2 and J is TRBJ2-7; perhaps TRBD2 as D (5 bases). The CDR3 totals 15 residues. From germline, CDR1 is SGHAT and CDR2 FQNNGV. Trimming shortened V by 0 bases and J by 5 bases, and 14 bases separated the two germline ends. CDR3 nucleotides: TGTGCCAGCAGCTTAGAAGGGAGCTTAGTGGACGAGCAGTACTTC. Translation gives CASSLEGSLVDEQYF.

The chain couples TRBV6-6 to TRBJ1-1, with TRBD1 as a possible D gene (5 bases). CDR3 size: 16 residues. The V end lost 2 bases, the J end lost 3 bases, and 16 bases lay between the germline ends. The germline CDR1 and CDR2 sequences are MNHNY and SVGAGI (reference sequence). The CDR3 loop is CASSYTAGGGDTEAFF. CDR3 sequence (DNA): TGTGCCAGCAGTTACACAGCGGGTGGGGGGGACACTGAAGCTTTCTTT.

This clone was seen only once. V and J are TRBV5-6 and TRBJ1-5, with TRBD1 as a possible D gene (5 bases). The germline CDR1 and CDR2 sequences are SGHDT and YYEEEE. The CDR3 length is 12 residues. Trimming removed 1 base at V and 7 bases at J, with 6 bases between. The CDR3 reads CASSLPGQPQHF. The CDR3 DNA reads TGTGCCAGCAGCTTGCCAGGGCAGCCCCAGCATTTT.

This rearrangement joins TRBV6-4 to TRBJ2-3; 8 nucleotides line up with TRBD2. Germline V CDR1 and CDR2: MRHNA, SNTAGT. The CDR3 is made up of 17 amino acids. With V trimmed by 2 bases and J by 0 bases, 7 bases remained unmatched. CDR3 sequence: CASSDDAASGSTDTQYF. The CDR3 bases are TGTGCCAGCAGTGACGACGCGGCTAGCGGGAGCACAGATACGCAGTATTTT.